This T cell receptor beta chain originates from a study of cytomegalovirus exposure and HLA in healthy donors. Study summary: Earlier sequencing of approximately 200 million T cells yielded approximately 120 million unique TCR beta sequences. Study outcomes and limitations: Versus the roughly 700-donor mean, an Asian-associated ancestry cluster reportedly showed fewer N-insertions in a later analysis.

In regard to this clone: Its specificity is not known.

Primers for the PCR totalled 60 Vbeta and 13 Jbeta. The assay was immunoSEQ multiplex PCR, and TCRdb's table has in-frame clones only and misses some. The sample has around 120,000 clones; under 90% are singletons. From germline, CDR1 is MDHEN and CDR2 SYDVKM. CDR3 length: 14 amino acids. With 3 bases removed from V and 0 bases from J, the gap between germline ends came to 8 bases. The sequence derives from a female donor in good health and CMV-seropositive. The sample comprised PBMCs. The chain has TRBV28 and TRBJ1-1; D is unresolved. The DNA of the CDR3 is TGTGCCAGCAGTTTCCTCGAGATGAACACTGAAGCTTTCTTT. Protein product: CASSFLEMNTEAFF. The complete variable domain, with remaining parts taken from reference TRBV28 and TRBJ1-1, reads DVKVTQSSRYLVKRTGEKVFLECVQDMDHENMFWYRQDPGLGLRLIYFSYDVKMKEKGDIPEGYSVSREKKERFSLILESASTNQTSMYLCASSFLEMNTEAFFGQGTRLTVV.